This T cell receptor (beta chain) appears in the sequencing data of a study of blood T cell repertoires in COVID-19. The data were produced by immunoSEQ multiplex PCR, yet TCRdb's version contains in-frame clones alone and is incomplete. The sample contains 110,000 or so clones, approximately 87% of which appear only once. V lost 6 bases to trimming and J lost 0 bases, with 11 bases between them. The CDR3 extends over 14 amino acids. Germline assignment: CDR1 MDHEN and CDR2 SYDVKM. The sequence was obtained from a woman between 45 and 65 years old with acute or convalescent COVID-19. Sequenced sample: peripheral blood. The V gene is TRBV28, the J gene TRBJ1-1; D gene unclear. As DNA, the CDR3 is TGTGCCAGCAGCTTCCCTGGCATGAACACTGAAGCTTTCTTT. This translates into CASSFPGMNTEAFF.